Following are 27 T cell receptor beta chains from one sample sequenced in a study of PD-1 blockade in mismatch repair-deficient tumors. Produced via immunoSEQ multiplex PCR; TCRdb's table is partial and in-frame only. The sample has 100,000 or so clones; 70% to 85% are singletons. The material sequenced was peripheral blood, taken roughly 35 weeks after starting pembrolizumab. The receptors were sampled from an adult with mismatch repair-deficient cancer.

The V call is TRBV6-5, the J call TRBJ1-1; TRBD1 matches 8 bases. This CDR3 has 14 amino acids. CDR1 is MNHEY, CDR2 SVGAGI, per germline. With 6 bases clipped from V and 6 bases from J, the junction kept 9 bases outside the gene matches. The CDR3 DNA reads TGTGCCAGCAGCCAGGACAGGGCAATACCTGAAGCTTTCTTT. It is translated as CASSQDRAIPEAFF.

This chain connects TRBV30 to TRBJ1-2, with D tentatively TRBD1 (5 bases). This CDR3 has 12 amino acids. Per germline, CDR1 GTSNPN and CDR2 SVGIG (reference sequence). V was pared by 1 base and J by 3 bases, with 6 bases between. The CDR3 protein is CAWSGQYYGYTF. For the CDR3, the DNA is TGTGCCTGGAGTGGACAGTACTATGGCTACACCTTC.

This clone showed up just once. The V and J genes are TRBV10-3 and TRBJ2-5; TRBD1 is a possible D gene (5 bases). V lost 7 bases, J lost 2 bases, and 20 bases lay in between. The CDR3 contains 16 residues. Germline-derived CDR1 and CDR2 are ENHRY and SYGVKD. CDR3 sequence reads: CAIKGPDRQGQETQYF. The CDR3 DNA follows: TGTGCCATCAAGGGTCCCGACAGACAAGGACAAGAGACCCAGTACTTC.

The CDR3 bases are TGTGCCAGCAGTTACTCCCTAGCGGGAGGGACAGATACGCAGTATTTT. Translated: CASSYSLAGGTDTQYF. This rearrangement joins TRBV6-5 to TRBJ2-3; 12 bases fit TRBD2. The CDR3 contains 16 residues. J was trimmed by 3 bases and V by 0 bases; bases with no gene match: 1. Germline V CDR1 and CDR2: MNHEY, SVGAGI.

The chain has TRBV12-5 and TRBJ2-1; 10 bases align to TRBD2. Looked up from germline, CDR1 is LGHNT and CDR2 is FRNRAP. The CDR3 has 15 amino acids. The junction had 6 bases not matched to a gene; V was cut back by 5 bases and J by 5 bases. The CDR3 nucleotides are TGTGCTAGTGGTCCAGTAGCGGGAGGTCACAATGAGCAGTTCTTC. It specifies CASGPVAGGHNEQFF.

The chain employs TRBV6-6 and TRBJ2-7; D is ambiguous. The CDR3 is 12 residues long. Deletions cut 5 bases from V and 1 base from J, with 6 bases between. The germline V gene has CDR1 MNHNY and CDR2 SVGAGI (reference sequence). The CDR3 here is CASSHQSYEQYF. CDR3 nucleotide sequence: TGTGCCAGCAGTCACCAATCCTACGAGCAGTACTTC.

The V gene is TRBV9, the J gene TRBJ1-2; 7 bases are shared with TRBD1. V was clipped by 4 bases and J by 4 bases; unmatched bases: 4. The CDR3 is made up of 13 amino acids. Germline CDR1 reads SGDLS; CDR2 reads YYNGEE. The CDR3 DNA is TGTGCCAGCAGCACCGGGACAGCCTATGGCTACACCTTC. It translates to CASSTGTAYGYTF.

The chain has TRBV5-6 and TRBJ1-2; the D is unclear. This CDR3 contains 14 residues. CDR1 SGHDT and CDR2 YYEEEE come from the germline V gene. V was clipped by 2 bases and J by 6 bases, with 14 bases between them. CDR3: CASSFGQLWNGYTF. The CDR3 DNA sequence: TGTGCCAGCAGCTTTGGGCAGCTCTGGAATGGCTACACCTTC.

This rearrangement joins TRBV7-9 to TRBJ2-7; D remains ambiguous. CDR3 size: 13 residues. Germline V lookup: CDR1 SEHNR, CDR2 FQNEAQ (reference sequence). Trimming took 5 bases from V and 2 from J, leaving 10 bases between them. The DNA of the CDR3 is TGTGCCAGCAGCCCGGGCCTTACCTACGAGCAGTACTTC. It encodes CASSPGLTYEQYF. The variable domain in full, with the rest retrieved from reference TRBV7-9 and TRBJ2-7, is DTGVSQNPRHKITKRGQNVTFRCDPISEHNRLYWYRQTLGQGPEFLTYFQNEAQLEKSRLLSDRFSAERPKGSFSTLEIQRTEQGDSAMYLCASSPGLTYEQYFGPGTRLTVT.

V usage is TRBV7-9 and J usage is TRBJ1-2; 8 bases are shared with TRBD1. The germline V gene encodes CDR1 SEHNR and CDR2 FQNEAQ (reference sequence). The CDR3 sequence is 15 residues long. V lost 9 bases to trimming and J lost 1 base; unmatched junction nucleotides: 10. DNA of the CDR3: TGTGCCAGGGGGGCAGGGGGCATCATTAACTATGGCTACACCTTC. Protein sequence: CARGAGGIINYGYTF.

The chain has TRBV18 and TRBJ2-7; 12 positions match TRBD2. V lost 3 bases, J lost 6 bases, and 6 bases stayed unmatched. From germline, CDR1 is KGHSH and CDR2 LQKENI. The CDR3 is 15 residues long. The DNA of the CDR3 is TGTGCCAGCTCACCCCGACTAGCGGGGGCCTTCGAGCAGTACTTC. Translation gives CASSPRLAGAFEQYF. Full variable domain (missing parts from reference TRBV18 and TRBJ2-7): NAGVMQNPRHLVRRRGQEARLRCSPMKGHSHVYWYRQLPEEGLKFMVYLQKENIIDESGMPKERFSAEFPKEGPSILRIQQVVRGDSAAYFCASSPRLAGAFEQYFGPGTRLTVT.

The chain employs TRBV13 and TRBJ1-2; TRBD1 agrees at 8 bases. Trimming at V came to 1 base and at J to 7 bases, leaving 8 bases not matched to a gene. Germline V gene data show CDR1 as PRHDT and CDR2 as FYEKMQ (reference sequence). The CDR3 has 15 residues. The CDR3 DNA sequence: TGTGCCAGCAGCTTAGACAGGGGGTATAGCGGTGGCTACACCTTC. Encoded protein: CASSLDRGYSGGYTF.

This clone showed up just a few times. This rearrangement joins TRBV19 to TRBJ2-7; D ambiguous. This CDR3 is 12 amino acids long. V lost 7 bases and J lost 0, with 7 bases in between. The germline CDR1 and CDR2 sequences are LNHDA and SQIVND (reference sequence). CDR3 nucleotides: TGTGCCAGTACGGGCAGCTCCTACGAGCAGTACTTC. Protein product: CASTGSSYEQYF. Full variable domain (remainder filled in from reference TRBV19 and TRBJ2-7): DGGITQSPKYLFRKEGQNVTLSCEQNLNHDAMYWYRQDPGQGLRLIYYSQIVNDFQKGDIAEGYSVSREKKESFPLTVTSAQKNPTAFYLCASTGSSYEQYFGPGTRLTVT.

V is TRBV5-4 and J is TRBJ2-1; possible D gene TRBD2, 8 bases. Trimming removed 5 bases at V and 10 bases at J, with 22 bases between. The V gene's germline CDR1 is SGHNT and CDR2 YYREEE (reference sequence). The CDR3 covers 15 residues. CDR3 sequence reads: CASSRGTAGVEEQFF. In nucleotides, the CDR3 is TGTGCCAGCAGTAGGGGGACAGCGGGAGTGGAGGAGCAGTTCTTC.

This clone was seen a few times. The CDR3 DNA sequence: TGTGCCAGTAGTATAATTAGCGCGGGAAACAATGAGCAGTTCTTC. Translated: CASSIISAGNNEQFF. The chain recombines TRBV19 with TRBJ2-1, with D tentatively TRBD2 (6 bases). V was shortened by 2 bases and J by 5 bases, with 13 bases between the two germline ends. In germline, CDR1 is LNHDA, CDR2 SQIVND (reference sequence). CDR3 length: 15 amino acids.

This chain links TRBV30 with TRBJ1-3; possible D gene TRBD1, 6 bases. Deletions cut 5 bases from V and 0 bases from J, with 11 bases between. The germline CDR1 and CDR2 sequences are GTSNPN and SVGIG (reference sequence). The length of the CDR3 is 14 residues. The CDR3 DNA is TGTGCCTGGGGACAGTACTTCTCTGGAAACACCATATATTTT. This encodes CAWGQYFSGNTIYF.

The rearrangement joins TRBV27 to TRBJ1-1, with D possibly being TRBD1 (6 bases). This CDR3 is 14 amino acids long. In germline, CDR1 is MNHEY, CDR2 SMNVEV (reference sequence). Trimming took 6 bases from V and 3 from J, leaving 14 bases between them. The CDR3 region has the DNA TGTGCCAGCAGCCCCCTGAGGGGGTACACTGAAGCTTTCTTT. Amino acids: CASSPLRGYTEAFF.

The V call is TRBV30, the J call TRBJ2-6; D is perhaps TRBD1 (6 bases). Germline-derived CDR1 and CDR2 are GTSNPN and SVGIG (reference sequence). Between the trimmed V and J ends, which lost 0 bases and 0 bases, there was a span of 12 bases. This CDR3 region has 17 residues. This chain's CDR3 is CAWSVNRVFSGANVLTF. The CDR3 region has the DNA TGTGCCTGGAGTGTAAACAGGGTTTTCTCTGGGGCCAACGTCCTGACTTTC.

V gene TRBV11-3 combines with J gene TRBJ2-2; 7 bases line up with TRBD1. CDR1 is SGHNT, CDR2 YENEEA, per germline. The junction had 3 bases not matched to a gene; V was cut back by 8 bases and J by 3 bases. This CDR3 spans 13 amino acids. In DNA form, the CDR3 reads TGTGCCAGCGGGGACAGAGACACCGGGGAGCTGTTTTTT. Translated: CASGDRDTGELFF.

The V and J genes are TRBV4-3 and TRBJ2-7; weak D call: TRBD1 (5 bases). CDR1 is LGHNA, CDR2 YSLEER, per germline. This CDR3 comprises 14 residues. V was pared by 0 bases and J by 0 bases, with 6 bases between. This CDR3 reads CASSQDQGSYEQYF. DNA for the CDR3: TGCGCCAGCAGCCAAGATCAGGGCTCCTACGAGCAGTACTTC.

In this sample, this clone turned up once. The CDR3 here is CASSLGPRDEATNEKLFF. The CDR3 DNA sequence: TGTGCCAGCAGCTTAGGACCCAGGGATGAGGCAACTAATGAAAAACTGTTTTTT. This sequence joins TRBV11-2 and TRBJ1-4, with a weak D call TRBD1 (5 bases). Germline CDR1 is SGHAT and CDR2 is FQNNGV. The CDR3 loop spans 18 amino acids. Trimming removed 1 base from V and 0 bases from J, with 15 bases in between.

This clone was found a few times. This chain connects TRBV11-2 to TRBJ2-3; 7 positions match TRBD2. The V gene's germline CDR1 is SGHAT and CDR2 FQNNGV. V lost 1 base and J lost 5; bases outside the gene matches: 6. There are 15 residues in the CDR3. The CDR3 loop is CASSLGAGVQDTQYF. Here the CDR3 DNA reads TGTGCCAGCAGCTTAGGGGCGGGAGTGCAAGATACGCAGTATTTT.

This clone has only one observation. Because the CDR3's place on the DNA is in doubt, the DNA is left out and the CDR3 is given as listed by TCRdb. The chain combines TRBV11-2 with TRBJ2-1; TRBD2, the D gene given by the table, was not confirmed from the DNA. The CDR3 spans 17 amino acids, including both terminal residues. The germline gives CDR1 SGHAT, CDR2 FQNNGV. The CDR3 region is CASSSTLGLAGGNEQFF.

This clone occurred a few times. V and J are TRBV5-1 and TRBJ2-7; D possibly corresponds to TRBD2 (5 bases). This CDR3 region has 11 residues. The V gene lost 5 bases and the J gene lost 4 bases, with 7 bases spanning the gap. The germline V gene encodes CDR1 SGHRS and CDR2 YFSETQ. CDR3 loop: CASREEYEQYF. The DNA of the CDR3 is TGCGCCAGCAGGGAGGAATACGAGCAGTACTTC.

This chain uses TRBV11-3 with TRBJ2-1, with 8 bases lining up with TRBD2. Germline assignment: CDR1 SGHNT and CDR2 YENEEA. V shed 5 bases and J 4 bases; nucleotides not matched to a gene: 7. This CDR3 is 15 amino acids long. In nucleotides, the CDR3 is TGTGCCAGCAGCCCCCGGGGGGGCGGATACAATGAGCAGTTCTTC. Its protein is CASSPRGGGYNEQFF.

V is TRBV7-9 and J is TRBJ2-1; no definite D call. The CDR3 extends over 9 amino acids. Trimming cost V 0 bases and J 14 bases, with 2 bases left between them. CDR1 SEHNR and CDR2 FQNEAQ come from the germline V gene (reference sequence). The CDR3 protein is CASSLAKFF. The CDR3 region has the DNA TGTGCCAGCAGCTTAGCTAAGTTCTTC.

This sequence joins TRBV2 and TRBJ2-1; TRBD2 aligns across 9 bases. CDR1 and CDR2 from the germline V gene are SNHLY and FYNNEI. V was clipped by 6 bases and J by 3 bases; unmatched bases: 6. There are 15 residues in the CDR3. The CDR3: CASRETSGGYNEQFF. CDR3 bases: TGTGCCAGCAGGGAGACTAGCGGCGGCTACAATGAGCAGTTCTTC.